The clone carrying this T cell receptor beta chain has a handful of counts. Its antigen is unidentified. The germline V and J ends were trimmed by 6 bases and 0 bases, with 12 bases remaining between them. The germline V gene has CDR1 SNHLY and CDR2 FYNNEI. The CDR3 extends over 14 amino acids. From the reads, TCRdb called clonotypes with MiXCR, one entry per CDR3 protein. Of over 40,000 distinct CDR3 sequences listed, around 21% are singletons. The source of the sample is a study of T cell repertoires in cytomegalovirus infection. Looking at the study overall: The public TCR beta signatures pointed to both CMV infection and matching HLA type.

The rearrangement joins TRBV2 to TRBJ2-7; D assignment may be TRBD1 or TRBD2 (5 bases each). The sequences come from CD8+ T cells from cultured PBMCs, collected from culture after CMV antigen stimulation. This TCR came from a human donor in good health (CMV status not recorded). Some clones in this sample may be carry-over from other donors' samples. The CDR3 reads CASRGTDSSYEQYF. The CDR3 region has the DNA TGTGCCAGCAGAGGGACGGATAGCTCCTACGAGCAGTACTTC.